Shown below are 25 T cell receptor beta chains from a single sample sequenced in a study of blood T cell repertoires in COVID-19. The repertoire was sequenced with immunoSEQ multiplex PCR; TCRdb's copy has only in-frame clones and lacks some. The table has under 250,000 clones, under 90% seen once. The sample consisted of peripheral blood. The source is a man aged 55 to 69 who had recovered from COVID-19.

The chain has TRBV4-1 and TRBJ2-3; 9 nucleotides align to TRBD2. Germline CDR1 reads MGHRA; CDR2 reads YSYEKL. V shed 4 bases, J shed 5 bases, and the junction held 7 bases outside the gene matches. The CDR3 is 15 amino acids. CDR3 protein: CASSLAGAPQDTQYF. The CDR3 region has the DNA TGCGCCAGCAGCCTAGCGGGAGCTCCCCAAGATACGCAGTATTTT.

The chain joins TRBV3-1 (or the pseudogene TRBV3-2) to TRBJ2-1; 7 bases align to TRBD1. The CDR3 length is 16 residues. J gave up 5 bases and V 1 base, and 8 bases lay outside the gene matches. Germline V CDR1 and CDR2: LGHDT, YNNKEL (reference sequence). CDR3 region: CASSQAGGRDHNEQFF. The DNA for the CDR3 is TGTGCCAGCAGCCAAGCAGGGGGTCGGGACCACAATGAGCAGTTCTTC.

The V call is TRBV21-1, the J call TRBJ2-7; TRBD1, the table's D call, was not compared with the DNA. TRBV21-1 is classified as a pseudogene. The CDR3 length is 16 residues. The CDR3 is CASSKNGLGTDYEQYF. CDR3 sequence (DNA): TGTGCCAGCAGCAAAAACGGACTGGGGACAGACTACGAGCAGTACTTC.

This sequence joins TRBV6-5 and TRBJ2-7, with 14 bases matching TRBD2. This CDR3 comprises 15 residues. J gave up 1 base and V 6 bases, and 2 bases lay outside the gene matches. CDR1 is MNHEY and CDR2 is SVGAGI in the germline V gene. This CDR3 reads CASRGTSGGSYEQYF. The DNA of the CDR3 is TGTGCCAGCAGGGGGACTAGCGGGGGTTCCTACGAGCAGTACTTC.

The gene calls are TRBV5-8 and TRBJ2-3, with TRBD1 as a possible D gene (6 bases). Germline V gene data show CDR1 as SGHTS and CDR2 as YDEGEE. The CDR3 length is 15 residues. V lost 0 bases and J 6 bases, leaving 14 bases between the germline ends. CDR3 DNA sequence: TGTGCCAGCAGCTTGGCCGGGACAAAAGGGGATACGCAGTATTTT. This encodes CASSLAGTKGDTQYF.

This sequence joins TRBV4-2 and TRBJ1-4, with D uncertain. V lost 2 bases and J 4 bases, leaving 11 bases between the germline ends. This CDR3 is 15 amino acids long. Germline V gene sequence: CDR1 LGHNA, CDR2 YNFKEQ. The CDR3 DNA sequence: TGTGCCAGCAGCCAAATCTCGGAGCATAATGAAAAACTGTTTTTT. It encodes CASSQISEHNEKLFF.

V gene TRBV5-1 combines with J gene TRBJ2-3, with 11 nucleotides matching TRBD1. V shed 5 bases, J shed 5 bases, and the junction held 7 bases outside the gene matches. The CDR3 spans 15 residues. Germline V lookup: CDR1 SGHRS, CDR2 YFSETQ. The CDR3: CASRFRTGGEDTQYF. DNA for the CDR3: TGCGCCAGCAGGTTCCGGACAGGGGGCGAAGATACGCAGTATTTT.

The chain joins TRBV19 to TRBJ2-7; possibly TRBD1 for D (6 bases). The ends were cut back, 4 bases at V and 2 bases at J, with 15 bases in the middle. The CDR3 is 15 residues long. Germline V lookup: CDR1 LNHDA, CDR2 SQIVND (reference sequence). CDR3 sequence reads: CASSTGEIGAYEQYF. The CDR3 DNA sequence: TGTGCCAGTAGTACAGGGGAAATTGGTGCCTACGAGCAGTACTTC.

The rearrangement links TRBV27 to TRBJ2-7, with 10 bases identical to TRBD1. CDR3 length: 16 amino acids. V shed 2 bases, J shed 4 bases, and the junction held 8 bases outside the gene matches. Germline lookup yields CDR1 MNHEY and CDR2 SMNVEV (reference sequence). The CDR3 DNA is TGTGCCAGCAGTTTACGACCGGGACAGGGGTCTTACGAGCAGTACTTC. Translating gives CASSLRPGQGSYEQYF.

The table lists this clone with a count of one. The chain is built from TRBV12-5 and TRBJ2-1, with no clear D. The CDR3 covers 13 residues. Germline CDR1 is LGHNT and CDR2 is FRNRAP. Trimming left V 2 bases short and J 9 bases short, with 11 bases between. CDR3 nucleotide sequence: TGTGCTAGTGGTTTGTCTCGGTTTACTGAGCAGTTCTTC. This translates into CASGLSRFTEQFF.

The chain combines TRBV25-1 with TRBJ2-7, with TRBD1 identical over 7 bases. J lost 6 bases, V lost 2 bases, and 7 bases had no gene match. CDR1 MGHDK and CDR2 SYGVNS come from the germline V gene. The CDR3 covers 14 residues. The CDR3 region has the DNA TGTGCCAGCAGTGAAGGGACAGCTCCTCCCGAGCAGTACTTC. This encodes CASSEGTAPPEQYF.

There are a few counts of this clone. The CDR3 spells CASSRAGPLGGYGYTF. The CDR3 DNA reads as TGTGCCAGCAGCCGCGCCGGGCCCCTGGGGGGCTATGGCTACACCTTC. The chain couples TRBV14 to TRBJ1-2; possibly TRBD1 for D (5 bases). This CDR3 spans 16 amino acids. Trimming pared 4 bases from V and 4 bases from J, leaving 19 bases between. Germline CDR1 is SGHDN and CDR2 is FVKESK.

This rearrangement joins TRBV3-1 (or the pseudogene TRBV3-2) to TRBJ2-1, with a weak D call TRBD1 (6 bases). Trimming removed 4 bases at V and 4 bases at J, with 14 bases between. The germline V gene has CDR1 LGHDT and CDR2 YNNKEL (reference sequence). The CDR3 runs to 15 residues. Here the CDR3 reads CASSLRGFIYNEQFF. In nucleotides, the CDR3 is TGTGCCAGCAGCCTAAGGGGGTTCATATACAATGAGCAGTTCTTC.

The chain links TRBV27 to TRBJ1-2; D perhaps matches TRBD1 (6 bases). The V gene's germline CDR1 is MNHEY and CDR2 SMNVEV (reference sequence). The CDR3 sequence is 15 residues long. Trimming stripped 8 bases from V and 0 bases from J, with 16 bases between. CDR3 region: CASHGQGKANYGYTF. In DNA, the CDR3 is TGTGCCAGCCACGGGCAGGGGAAAGCTAACTATGGCTACACCTTC.

This clone turned up a few times. The chain is built from TRBV5-4 and TRBJ1-2; 7 bases fit TRBD1. This CDR3 contains 17 residues. The germline V gene encodes CDR1 SGHNT and CDR2 YYREEE (reference sequence). With 4 bases clipped from V and 0 bases from J, the junction kept 12 bases outside the gene matches. The CDR3: CASSPASPDRTNYGYTF. The CDR3 DNA follows: TGTGCCAGCAGCCCCGCTAGTCCGGACAGGACTAACTATGGCTACACCTTC.

The rearrangement joins TRBV7-9 to TRBJ2-7; 9 positions agree with TRBD1. The CDR3 runs to 16 residues. Germline V gene sequence: CDR1 SEHNR, CDR2 FQNEAQ (reference sequence). Germline trimming cut 0 bases from V and 5 bases from J; bases unmatched to any gene: 8. Here the CDR3 reads CASSLAGGQGYDEQYF. CDR3 DNA sequence: TGTGCCAGCAGCTTAGCGGGGGGACAGGGATACGACGAGCAGTACTTC.

This clone came up once. CDR3 DNA sequence: TGTGCCAGCAGCCAAGGAAGCAGAGGTGGCTACACCTTC. This sequence encodes CASSQGSRGGYTF. The chain carries TRBV3-1 (or the pseudogene TRBV3-2) and TRBJ1-2, with no clear D. Germline CDR1 reads LGHDT; CDR2 reads YNNKEL (reference sequence). The CDR3 is 13 residues long. The germline V and J ends were trimmed by 1 base and 7 bases, with 10 bases remaining between them.

The V and J genes are TRBV18 and TRBJ2-7; 7 positions match TRBD2. With 7 bases clipped from V and 0 bases from J, the junction kept 3 bases outside the gene matches. Germline V gene sequence: CDR1 KGHSH, CDR2 LQKENI. The CDR3 is 13 residues long. CDR3 residues: CASCSGASYEQYF. The DNA for the CDR3 is TGTGCCAGCTGCAGCGGGGCCTCCTACGAGCAGTACTTC.

The chain links TRBV7-2 to TRBJ2-7; 8 bases fit TRBD1. This CDR3 has 16 amino acids. After removal of 0 bases from V and 2 bases from J, the junction contained 6 bases not matched to a gene. Germline CDR1 SGHTA, CDR2 FQGNSA. CDR3 nucleotides: TGTGCCAGCAGCTTAGCTCCTGGACAGGGAACCTACGAGCAGTACTTC. Translating gives CASSLAPGQGTYEQYF. Variable domain in full (rest from reference TRBV7-2 and TRBJ2-7): GAGVSQSPSNKVTEKGKDVELRCDPISGHTALYWYRQSLGQGLEFLIYFQGNSAPDKSGLPSDRFSAERTGGSVSTLTIQRTQQEDSAVYLCASSLAPGQGTYEQYFGPGTRLTVT.

The chain has TRBV4-3 and TRBJ1-2, with D perhaps matching TRBD1 (5 bases). Germline V lookup: CDR1 LGHNA, CDR2 YSLEER. V lost 3 bases to trimming and J lost 8 bases, with 22 bases between them. CDR3 size: 16 residues. In nucleotides, the CDR3 is TGCGCCAGCAGCCATAGGTATGAAGGGGCGGTGTACGGCTACACCTTC. Its translation is CASSHRYEGAVYGYTF.

This chain connects TRBV6-2 or TRBV6-3 to TRBJ2-7; 11 bases align to TRBD2. The V gene end was trimmed by 4 bases and the J gene end by 0 bases; junction bases not matched to a gene: 5. CDR1 and CDR2 from the germline V gene are MNHEY and SVGEGT. This CDR3 is built from 16 residues. CDR3 protein: CASSSSGRNSSYEQYF. In DNA form, the CDR3 reads TGTGCCAGCAGTTCTAGCGGGAGGAATAGCTCCTACGAGCAGTACTTC.

The CDR3 loop is CASSLNRGRGEKLFF. The CDR3 nucleotides read TGTGCCAGCAGCCTGAACAGGGGGCGAGGTGAAAAACTGTTTTTT. The chain joins TRBV6-5 to TRBJ1-4; 9 bases are shared with TRBD1. Germline V gene data show CDR1 as MNHEY and CDR2 as SVGAGI. The V and J ends lost 6 bases and 7 bases, in that order; junction bases with no gene match: 9. CDR3 length: 15 amino acids.

The rearrangement joins TRBV19 to TRBJ2-2; 8 bases are shared with TRBD2. CDR1 LNHDA and CDR2 SQIVND come from the germline V gene (reference sequence). J gave up 0 bases and V 8 bases, and 8 bases lay outside the gene matches. The CDR3 length is 16 residues. CDR3 coding DNA: TGTGCCAGTGTTAATAGCGGGACTCCGAACACCGGGGAGCTGTTTTTT. Translating gives CASVNSGTPNTGELFF.

V and J are TRBV11-2 and TRBJ1-2, with D possibly being TRBD1 (5 bases). CDR3 size: 16 residues. Germline CDR1 is SGHAT and CDR2 is FQNNGV. Trimming shortened V by 2 bases and J by 3 bases, and 16 bases separated the two germline ends. The CDR3 coding sequence is TGTGCCAGCAGCTTAACCGGTGGGTCGGGGGACTATGGCTACACCTTC. Translating gives CASSLTGGSGDYGYTF.

In its sample, this clone was seen once. The chain combines TRBV2 with TRBJ1-5, with D possibly TRBD1 on 6 matching bases. V gave up 9 bases and J gave up 3 bases, with 21 bases separating them. Germline loops: CDR1 SNHLY, CDR2 FYNNEI. This CDR3 is built from 16 residues. The CDR3 DNA follows: TGTGCCAGTACCTACAGGGAGGGGTTGAACAATCAGCCCCAGCATTTT. This encodes CASTYREGLNNQPQHF.